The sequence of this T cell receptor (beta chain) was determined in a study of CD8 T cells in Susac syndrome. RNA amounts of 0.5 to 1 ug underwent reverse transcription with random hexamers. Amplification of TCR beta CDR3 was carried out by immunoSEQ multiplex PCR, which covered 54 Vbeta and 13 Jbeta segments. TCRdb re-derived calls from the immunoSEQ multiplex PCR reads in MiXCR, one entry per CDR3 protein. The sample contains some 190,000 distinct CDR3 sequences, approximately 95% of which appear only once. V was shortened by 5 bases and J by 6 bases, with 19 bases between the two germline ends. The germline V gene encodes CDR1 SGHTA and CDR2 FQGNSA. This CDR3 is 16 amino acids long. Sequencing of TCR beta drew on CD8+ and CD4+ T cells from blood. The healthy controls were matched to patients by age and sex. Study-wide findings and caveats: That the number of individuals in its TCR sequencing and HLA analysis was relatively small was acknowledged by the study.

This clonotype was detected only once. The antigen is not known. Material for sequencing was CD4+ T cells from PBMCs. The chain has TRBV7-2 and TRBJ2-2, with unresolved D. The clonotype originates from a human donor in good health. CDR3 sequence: CASSPDRNTLSGELFF. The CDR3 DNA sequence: TGTGCCAGCAGCCCGGACCGGAACACCTTGTCCGGGGAGCTGTTTTTT.